These 20 T cell receptor beta chains share one sample of origin, sequenced in a study of T cells in localized non-small cell lung cancer (dated by TCRdb to about 2020). Libraries were prepared through the immunoSEQ multiplex PCR assay. TCRdb took over this immuneACCESS table, retaining in-frame rearrangements with V and J assigned. Such tables are incomplete; in checked studies, under half of the missing clones stem from an unresolved V gene, and the remainder is unexplained. Counted in this sample were 50,000 to 75,000 clones; approximately 90% of them appeared once. The ten largest clones capture around 20% of the sample. The sequencing here drew on peripheral blood, taken before any cancer treatment. These receptors all come from a man aged 40 to 70 with stage I squamous cell lung carcinoma.

The chain links TRBV30 to TRBJ2-2; no clear D. This CDR3 has 13 amino acids. Germline-derived CDR1 and CDR2 are GTSNPN and SVGIG (reference sequence). With 4 bases removed from V and 0 bases from J, the gap between germline ends came to 6 bases. CDR3 amino acids: CAWNSANTGELFF. For the CDR3, the DNA is TGTGCCTGGAATTCAGCGAACACCGGGGAGCTGTTTTTT. The entire variable domain, with the rest obtained from reference TRBV30 and TRBJ2-2, is as follows: SQTIHQWPATLVQPVGSPLSLECTVEGTSNPNLYWYRQAAGRGLQLLFYSVGIGQISSEVPQNLSASRPQDRQFILSSKKLLLSDSGFYLCAWNSANTGELFFGEGSRLTVL.

J is TRBJ1-5 and V is TRBV6-6; D is perhaps TRBD1 (5 bases). Germline CDR1 is MNHNY and CDR2 is SVGAGI (reference sequence). There are 14 residues in the CDR3. V was shortened by 0 bases and J by 2 bases, with 5 bases between the two germline ends. In DNA, the CDR3 is TGTGCCAGCAGTTACTCCAGGGGCAATCAGCCCCAGCATTTT. Residues: CASSYSRGNQPQHF.

This chain connects TRBV10-3 to TRBJ1-4; D gene uncertain. V lost 1 base and J 7 bases, leaving 13 bases between the germline ends. Germline values: CDR1 ENHRY, CDR2 SYGVKD. The CDR3 covers 15 residues. The DNA for the CDR3 is TGTGCCATCAGTGAGTTCCCGAGTAGAGGTGAAAAACTGTTTTTT. Amino acids: CAISEFPSRGEKLFF.

This clone was seen just once. The V gene is TRBV5-1, the J gene TRBJ1-1; unclear D gene. The germline V gene has CDR1 SGHRS and CDR2 YFSETQ. V lost 2 bases to trimming and J lost 1 base, with 3 bases between them. The CDR3 runs to 12 residues. The CDR3 region has the DNA TGCGCCAGCAGCTTCGGGAACACTGAAGCTTTCTTT. Its translation: CASSFGNTEAFF.

The chain recombines TRBV14 with TRBJ1-4; maybe TRBD1 (6 bases). The CDR3 consists of 16 residues. From germline, CDR1 is SGHDN and CDR2 FVKESK. The V end lost 0 bases, the J end lost 4 bases, and 12 bases lay between the germline ends. CDR3: CASSQEFGGVNEKLFF. CDR3 sequence (DNA): TGTGCCAGCAGCCAAGAGTTCGGGGGCGTTAATGAAAAACTGTTTTTT.

The rearrangement joins TRBV11-1 to TRBJ2-1, with a possible D match to TRBD1 (6 bases). V was shortened by 5 bases and J by 9 bases, with 20 bases between the two germline ends. The germline gives CDR1 SGHAT, CDR2 FQDESV (reference sequence). CDR3 length: 15 residues. This CDR3 reads CASSPRGSGAGEQFF. CDR3 in DNA: TGTGCCAGCAGCCCCCGCGGTTCAGGGGCGGGTGAGCAGTTCTTC. The full variable domain, rest sourced from reference TRBV11-1 and TRBJ2-1, is EAEVAQSPRYKITEKSQAVAFWCDPISGHATLYWYRQILGQGPELLVQFQDESVVDDSQLPKDRFSAERLKGVDSTLKIQPAELGDSAMYLCASSPRGSGAGEQFFGPGTRLTVL.

CDR3 in amino acids: CASSWDRAGENTEAFF. The CDR3 region has the DNA TGTGCCAGCTCATGGGACAGGGCGGGAGAAAACACTGAAGCTTTCTTT. The V gene is TRBV18, the J gene TRBJ1-1, with 9 bases aligning to TRBD1. The CDR3 has 16 amino acids. Germline CDR1 KGHSH, CDR2 LQKENI. J was trimmed by 2 bases and V by 5 bases; bases with no gene match: 9.

The J gene is TRBJ2-4, the V gene TRBV6-4; D gene uncertain. The length of the CDR3 is 13 residues. Germline V gene data show CDR1 as MRHNA and CDR2 as SNTAGT. V shed 11 bases and J shed 0 bases, with 11 bases lying between them. The CDR3 bases are TGTGCCGTCCCGCGGACAGCCAAAAACATTCAGTACTTC. The encoded protein is CAVPRTAKNIQYF.

CDR3 sequence (DNA): TGTGCCATCGGTCAGACGGGTTCCTACGAGCAGTACTTC. This encodes CAIGQTGSYEQYF. The chain carries TRBV10-3 and TRBJ2-7; D is undetermined. Per the germline V gene, CDR1 is ENHRY and CDR2 is SYGVKD. The CDR3 runs to 13 residues. V gave up 8 bases and J gave up 1 base, with 12 bases separating them.

The DNA of the CDR3 is TGCGCCAGATGCCATGAGCAGTTCTTC. Translation gives CARCHEQFF. V usage is TRBV10-1 and J usage is TRBJ2-1; unclear D gene. The CDR3 consists of 9 residues. From germline, CDR1 is WNHNN and CDR2 SYGVQD (reference sequence). The germline V and J ends were trimmed by 9 bases and 8 bases, with 5 bases remaining between them.

The V and J genes are TRBV9 and TRBJ2-3; TRBD1 agrees at 8 bases. V lost 2 bases, J lost 2 bases, and 7 bases stayed unmatched. From germline, CDR1 is SGDLS and CDR2 YYNGEE. This CDR3 is 16 amino acids long. The CDR3 spells CASSVSIQGVTDTQYF. Written as DNA, the CDR3 is TGTGCCAGCAGCGTTTCCATACAGGGGGTCACAGATACGCAGTATTTT.

The chain employs TRBV4-3 and TRBJ2-3; D possibly corresponds to TRBD2 (6 bases). Per germline, CDR1 LGHNA and CDR2 YSLEER. This CDR3 has 14 amino acids. V lost 3 bases and J lost 1, with 8 bases in between. The CDR3 is CASSQGGGTDTQYF. The CDR3, as DNA: TGCGCCAGCAGCCAGGGAGGAGGCACAGATACGCAGTATTTT.

The chain employs TRBV19 and TRBJ2-6; 7 nucleotides match TRBD1. Germline loops: CDR1 LNHDA, CDR2 SQIVND (reference sequence). CDR3 length: 15 residues. V lost 6 bases to trimming and J lost 3 bases; unmatched junction nucleotides: 5. CDR3 coding DNA: TGTGCCAGTAGCAACCAGGGGGATGGGGCCAACGTCCTGACTTTC. Protein: CASSNQGDGANVLTF.

The DNA of the CDR3 is TGTGCCAGCAGCTTAGAGGGCCCTAGCGGGACTGAGCAGTTCTTC. It encodes CASSLEGPSGTEQFF. The rearrangement joins TRBV7-2 to TRBJ2-1, with TRBD2 matching 9 bases. J lost 9 bases, V lost 1 base, and 7 bases had no gene match. The germline CDR1 and CDR2 sequences are SGHTA and FQGNSA. The CDR3 has 15 amino acids. The full variable domain, rest sourced from reference TRBV7-2 and TRBJ2-1, is GAGVSQSPSNKVTEKGKDVELRCDPISGHTALYWYRQSLGQGLEFLIYFQGNSAPDKSGLPSDRFSAERTGGSVSTLTIQRTQQEDSAVYLCASSLEGPSGTEQFFGPGTRLTVL.

V usage is TRBV5-1 and J usage is TRBJ2-3, with D possibly TRBD2 on 5 matching bases. V lost 0 bases and J 0 bases, leaving 5 bases between the germline ends. Germline loops: CDR1 SGHRS, CDR2 YFSETQ. The CDR3 covers 14 residues. This CDR3 reads CASSLAGSTDTQYF. The DNA of the CDR3 is TGCGCCAGCAGCTTGGCGGGAAGCACAGATACGCAGTATTTT.

This chain links TRBV19 with TRBJ2-2; tentatively, D is TRBD2 (5 bases). CDR1 and CDR2 from the germline V gene are LNHDA and SQIVND (reference sequence). This CDR3 spans 15 amino acids. V was shortened by 3 bases and J by 6 bases, with 14 bases between the two germline ends. CDR3 sequence reads: CASSIGVELAGELFF. The CDR3 DNA follows: TGTGCCAGTAGTATCGGGGTAGAATTGGCCGGGGAGCTGTTTTTT.

The chain uses TRBV5-8 and TRBJ2-7; D call uncertain. The CDR3 has 13 amino acids. Deletions cut 4 bases from V and 8 bases from J, with 16 bases between. Germline V gene sequence: CDR1 SGHTS, CDR2 YDEGEE. The CDR3 here is CASSRRPGPQQYF. Written as DNA, the CDR3 is TGTGCCAGCAGCCGCAGACCCGGCCCCCAGCAGTACTTC. Supplemented by reference TRBV5-8 and TRBJ2-7, the full variable domain reads EAGVTQSPTHLIKTRGQQATLRCSPISGHTSVYWYQQALGLGLQFLLWYDEGEERNRGNFPPRFSGRQFPNYSSELNVNALELEDSALYLCASSRRPGPQQYFGPGTRLTVT.

The V call is TRBV7-2, the J call TRBJ2-7; 12 nucleotides agree with TRBD2. The trim removed 5 bases at V and 7 bases at J, leaving 12 bases unmatched. The CDR3 is 16 residues long. CDR1 is SGHTA, CDR2 FQGNSA, per germline. The CDR3 DNA sequence: TGTGCCAGCAGCCCCCGACTAGCGGGAGTCTTAGGGGAGCAGTACTTC. Encoded protein: CASSPRLAGVLGEQYF.

The V and J genes are TRBV9 and TRBJ2-6, with TRBD1 matching over 7 bases. Germline V gives CDR1 SGDLS, CDR2 YYNGEE. Trimming at V came to 5 bases and at J to 1 base, leaving 3 bases not matched to a gene. The CDR3 contains 15 residues. CDR3 sequence reads: CASSGQESGANVLTF. The CDR3 DNA reads TGTGCCAGCAGTGGACAGGAATCTGGGGCCAACGTCCTGACTTTC. Combining the CDR3 with reference TRBV9 and TRBJ2-6 gives the whole variable domain DSGVTQTPKHLITATGQRVTLRCSPRSGDLSVYWYQQSLDQGLQFLIQYYNGEERAKGNILERFSAQQFPDLHSELNLSSLELGDSALYFCASSGQESGANVLTFGAGSRLTVL.

CDR3 loop: CSVSGASLTDTQYF. The CDR3 coding sequence is TGCAGCGTGAGTGGGGCTAGTCTGACAGATACGCAGTATTTT. This chain links TRBV29-1 with TRBJ2-3; weak D call: TRBD1 (5 bases). The CDR3 spans 14 residues. In germline, CDR1 is SQVTM, CDR2 ANQGSEA. The V and J ends lost 6 bases and 3 bases respectively, with 16 bases between them.